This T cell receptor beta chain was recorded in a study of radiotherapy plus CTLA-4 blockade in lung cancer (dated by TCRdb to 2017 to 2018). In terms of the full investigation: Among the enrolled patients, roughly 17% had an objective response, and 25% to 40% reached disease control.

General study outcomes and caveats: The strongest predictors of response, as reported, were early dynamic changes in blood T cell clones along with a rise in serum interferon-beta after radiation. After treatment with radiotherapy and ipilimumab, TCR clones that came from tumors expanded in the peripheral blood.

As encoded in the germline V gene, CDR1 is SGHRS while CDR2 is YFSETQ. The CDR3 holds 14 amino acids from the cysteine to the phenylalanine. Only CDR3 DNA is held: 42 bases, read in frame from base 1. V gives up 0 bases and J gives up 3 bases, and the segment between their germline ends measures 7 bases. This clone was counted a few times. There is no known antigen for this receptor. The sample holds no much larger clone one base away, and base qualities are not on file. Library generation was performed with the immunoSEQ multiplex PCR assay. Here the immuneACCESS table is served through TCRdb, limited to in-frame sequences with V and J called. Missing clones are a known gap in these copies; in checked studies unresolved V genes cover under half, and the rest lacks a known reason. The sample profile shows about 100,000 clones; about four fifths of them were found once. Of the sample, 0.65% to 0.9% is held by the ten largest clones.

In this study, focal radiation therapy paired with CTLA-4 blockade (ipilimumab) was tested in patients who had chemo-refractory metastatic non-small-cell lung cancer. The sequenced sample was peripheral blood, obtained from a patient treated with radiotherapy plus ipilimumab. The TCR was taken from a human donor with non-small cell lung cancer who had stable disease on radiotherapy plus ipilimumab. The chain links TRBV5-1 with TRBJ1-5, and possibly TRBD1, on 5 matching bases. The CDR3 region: CASSLGGNNQPQHF. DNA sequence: TGCGCCAGCAGCTTGGGGGGGAACAATCAGCCCCAGCATTTT.